Following are 8 T cell receptor beta chains from one sample sequenced in a study of Tregs in tolerant kidney transplant recipients. Related graft donors supplied nonmyeloablative bone marrow transplants, and mixed chimerism was transient. Measured with immunoSEQ multiplex PCR; TCRdb has only the in-frame clones, and not every one. Its clone listing holds tens of thousands of clones. The source material was CD4+ T cells from blood (PBMCs), sampled 24 months after the transplant. These receptor sequences come from a human patient who received a combined kidney and bone marrow transplant. Part of the T cell pool may stem from the graft donor.

Regarding this clone: The DNA ends 3 residues before the CDR3 does, and the rest of the CDR3 is filled in from the germline J gene. The genes are TRBV11-2 and TRBJ2-1, with TRBD2 matching 10 bases. V lost 4 bases and J lost 5; bases outside the gene matches: 5. The CDR3 runs 15 residues. From germline, CDR1 is SGHAT and CDR2 FQNNGV. The CDR3: CASSSGTSVNNEQFF. The DNA read from the CDR3 is TGTGCCAGCAGCTCCGGGACTAGCGTTAACAATGAG. The variable domain in full, with the rest retrieved from reference TRBV11-2 and TRBJ2-1, is EAGVAQSPRYKIIEKRQSVAFWCNPISGHATLYWYQQILGQGPKLLIQFQNNGVVDDSQLPKDRFSAERLKGVDSTLKIQPAKLEDSAVYLCASSSGTSVNNEQFFGPGTRLTVL.

As for this clone: Read coverage stops 3 residues before the CDR3 terminus; the germline J gene supplies the remainder. The genes are TRBV5-1 and TRBJ2-1; 10 bases align to TRBD2. The CDR3 is made up of 15 amino acids. V was pared by 4 bases and J by 7 bases, with 8 bases of the junction left unmatched. Germline V lookup: CDR1 SGHRS, CDR2 YFSETQ. The CDR3 here is CASSAIAGGRNEQFF. CDR3 DNA (partial): TGCGCCAGCAGCGCGATAGCGGGAGGAAGGAATGAG.

A word on this clone: The read falls 3 residues short of the CDR3 end, and the missing part is taken from the germline J gene. The chain joins TRBV19 to TRBJ2-1; D may be TRBD2 (6 bases). Trimming took 6 bases from V and 8 from J, leaving 14 bases between them. Germline values: CDR1 LNHDA, CDR2 SQIVND (reference sequence). CDR3 length: 13 residues. The CDR3 here is CASRFWDSYEQFF. The DNA read from the CDR3 is TGTGCCAGTAGGTTTTGGGACTCCTATGAG.

The CDR3 reads CASSLGPGGTEAFF. The sequenced part of the CDR3 DNA is TGTGCCAGCAGCTTAGGGCCAGGGGGCACTGAA. The V and J genes are TRBV7-2 and TRBJ1-1, with 7 positions matching TRBD1. The CDR3 goes on 3 residues after the read ends, and that part is filled in from the germline J gene. Germline V gene data show CDR1 as SGHTA and CDR2 as FQGNSA. V shed 1 base and J 4 bases; nucleotides not matched to a gene: 3. The CDR3 totals 14 residues.

About this clone: Read data end 3 residues before the CDR3 end; the end is taken from the germline J gene. This chain joins TRBV5-1 and TRBJ2-7, with D possibly called TRBD1 or TRBD2 (5 bases each). The CDR3 contains 15 residues. The germline gives CDR1 SGHRS, CDR2 YFSETQ. V shed 2 bases and J shed 4 bases, with 16 bases lying between them. The CDR3 sequence: CASSLDQGVGYEQYF. The DNA read from the CDR3 is TGCGCCAGCAGCTTAGACCAGGGAGTTGGATACGAG.

A remark on this clone: Read coverage stops 3 residues before the CDR3 terminus; the germline J gene supplies the remainder. V and J are TRBV5-4 and TRBJ2-1, with D possibly being TRBD2 (6 bases). This CDR3 region has 16 residues. V was trimmed by 3 bases and J by 2 bases, leaving 15 bases between them. From germline, CDR1 is SGHNT and CDR2 YYREEE (reference sequence). The CDR3 bases that were read are TGTGCCAGCAGCTCCAACAAGCGGGTAGCCTACAATGAG. Encoded protein: CASSSNKRVAYNE. The entire CDR3 sequence reads CASSSNKRVAYNEQFF. The whole variable domain, filled in from reference TRBV5-4 and TRBJ2-1, reads ETGVTQSPTHLIKTRGQQVTLRCSSQSGHNTVSWYQQALGQGPQFIFQYYREEENGRGNFPPRFSGLQFPNYSSELNVNALELDDSALYLCASSSNKRVAYNEQFFGPGTRLTVL.

Points on this clone: From the germline J gene comes the end of the CDR3, since the read stops 3 residues before it. The chain links TRBV11-2 to TRBJ2-7, with 8 bases fitting TRBD2. In germline, CDR1 is SGHAT, CDR2 FQNNGV. This CDR3 region has 15 residues. Trimming removed 2 bases from V and 2 bases from J; junction bases left unmatched: 5. This chain's CDR3 is CASSLKAGDPYEQYF. CDR3 DNA, as far as it was read: TGTGCCAGCAGCTTAAAAGCGGGAGATCCCTACGAG.

As concerns this clone: The CDR3 end falls 3 residues outside the read, so it is completed with the germline J gene. This sequence joins TRBV2 and TRBJ2-5; 10 bases map to TRBD2. The V segment lost 0 bases and the J segment 1 base; nucleotides outside the gene matches: 2. Germline CDR1 and CDR2: SNHLY and FYNNEI. The CDR3 consists of 16 residues. The DNA read from the CDR3 is TGTGCCAGCAGTGAAGCTCTAGCGGGAGCCCAAGAGACC. This encodes CASSEALAGAQET. The entire CDR3 reads CASSEALAGAQETQYF.